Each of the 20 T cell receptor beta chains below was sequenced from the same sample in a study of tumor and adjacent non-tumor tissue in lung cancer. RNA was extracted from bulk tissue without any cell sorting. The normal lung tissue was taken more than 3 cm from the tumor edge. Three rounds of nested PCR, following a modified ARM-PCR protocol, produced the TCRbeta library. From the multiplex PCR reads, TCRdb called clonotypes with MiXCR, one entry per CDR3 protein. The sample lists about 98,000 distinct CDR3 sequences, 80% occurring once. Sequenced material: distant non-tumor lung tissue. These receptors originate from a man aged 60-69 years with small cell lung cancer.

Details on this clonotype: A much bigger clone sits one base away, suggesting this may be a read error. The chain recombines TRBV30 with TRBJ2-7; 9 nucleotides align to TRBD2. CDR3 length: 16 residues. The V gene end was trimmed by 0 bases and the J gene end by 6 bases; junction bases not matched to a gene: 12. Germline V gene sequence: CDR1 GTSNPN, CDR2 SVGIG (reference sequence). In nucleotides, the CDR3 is TGTGCCTGGAGTGTACACCGTGGGAGTAGCGGGAGCGAGCAGTACTTC. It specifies CAWSVHRGSSGSEQYF.

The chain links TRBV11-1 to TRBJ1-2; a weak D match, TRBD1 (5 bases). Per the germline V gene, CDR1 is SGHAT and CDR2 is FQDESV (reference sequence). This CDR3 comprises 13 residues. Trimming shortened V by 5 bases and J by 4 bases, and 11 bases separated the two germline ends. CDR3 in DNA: TGTGCCAGCAGCACACCTGGGGGCTATGGCTACACCTTC. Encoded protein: CASSTPGGYGYTF.

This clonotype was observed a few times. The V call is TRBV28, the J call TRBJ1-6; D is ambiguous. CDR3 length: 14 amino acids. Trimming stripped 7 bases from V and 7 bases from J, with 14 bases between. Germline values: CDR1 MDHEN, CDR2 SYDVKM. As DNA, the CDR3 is TGTGCCAGCACCGAAACAAGGGTGAATTCACCCCTCCACTTT. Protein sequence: CASTETRVNSPLHF.

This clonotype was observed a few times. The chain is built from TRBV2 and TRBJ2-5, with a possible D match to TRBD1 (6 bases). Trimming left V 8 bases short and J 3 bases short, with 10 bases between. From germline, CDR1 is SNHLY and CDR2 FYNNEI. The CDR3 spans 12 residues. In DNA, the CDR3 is TGTGCCAGCCAAGGACAGAAAGAGACCCAGTACTTC. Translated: CASQGQKETQYF.

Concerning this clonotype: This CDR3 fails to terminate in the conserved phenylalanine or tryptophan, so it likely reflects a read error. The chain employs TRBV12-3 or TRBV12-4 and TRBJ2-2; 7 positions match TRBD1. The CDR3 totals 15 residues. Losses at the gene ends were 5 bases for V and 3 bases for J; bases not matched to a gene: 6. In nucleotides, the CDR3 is TGTGCCAGCAGTCTCTCTGGGACAGACACCGGGGAGCTGTTTCCT. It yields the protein CASSLSGTDTGELFP.

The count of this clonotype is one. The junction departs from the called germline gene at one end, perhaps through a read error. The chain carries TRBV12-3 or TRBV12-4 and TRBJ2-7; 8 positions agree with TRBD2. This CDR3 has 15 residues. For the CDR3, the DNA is TGTGCCAGCATTATAAAAGCGGGAGACCCCTACGAGCAATACTTC. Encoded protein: CASIIKAGDPYEQYF.

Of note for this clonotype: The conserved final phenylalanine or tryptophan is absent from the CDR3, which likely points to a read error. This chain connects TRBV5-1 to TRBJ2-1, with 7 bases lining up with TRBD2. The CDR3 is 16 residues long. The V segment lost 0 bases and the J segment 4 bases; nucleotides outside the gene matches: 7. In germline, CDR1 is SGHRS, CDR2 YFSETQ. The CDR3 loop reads CASSLGGGNPYNEQFS. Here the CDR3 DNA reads TGCGCCAGCAGCTTGGGGGGGGGGAATCCATACAATGAGCAGTTCTCC.

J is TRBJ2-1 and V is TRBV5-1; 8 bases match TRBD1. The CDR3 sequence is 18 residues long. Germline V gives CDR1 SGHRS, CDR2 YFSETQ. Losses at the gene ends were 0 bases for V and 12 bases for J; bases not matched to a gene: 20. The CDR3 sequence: CASSLGGQALSVGPGQFF. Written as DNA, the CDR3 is TGCGCCAGCAGCTTGGGGGGACAGGCCCTATCGGTGGGCCCTGGGCAGTTCTTC.

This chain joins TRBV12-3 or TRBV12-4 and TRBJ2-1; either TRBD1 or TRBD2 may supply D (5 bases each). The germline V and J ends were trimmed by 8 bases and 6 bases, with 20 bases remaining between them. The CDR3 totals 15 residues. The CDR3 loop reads CASGPTSWGFNEQFF. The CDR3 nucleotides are TGTGCCAGCGGTCCGACAAGCTGGGGGTTCAATGAGCAGTTCTTC.

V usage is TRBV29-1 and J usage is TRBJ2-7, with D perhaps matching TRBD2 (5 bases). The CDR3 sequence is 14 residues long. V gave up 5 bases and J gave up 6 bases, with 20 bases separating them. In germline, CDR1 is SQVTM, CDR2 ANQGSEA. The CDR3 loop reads CSVWHSGLSGEQYF. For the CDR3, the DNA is TGCAGCGTTTGGCATTCCGGACTCAGCGGCGAGCAGTACTTC.

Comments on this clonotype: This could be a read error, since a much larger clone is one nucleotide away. CDR3 amino acids: CASSSIAGGLSSCEQYF. The CDR3 DNA reads as TGTGCCAGCAGTTCAATAGCGGGAGGGCTGAGCTCCTGCGAGCAGTACTTC. This chain joins TRBV11-2 and TRBJ2-7, with 11 bases fitting TRBD2. CDR1 and CDR2 (germline): SGHAT, FQNNGV. The CDR3 extends over 17 amino acids. The full variable domain, its missing parts supplied by reference TRBV11-2 and TRBJ2-7, is EAGVAQSPRYKIIEKRQSVAFWCNPISGHATLYWYQQILGQGPKLLIQFQNNGVVDDSQLPKDRFSAERLKGVDSTLKIQPAKLEDSAVYLCASSSIAGGLSSCEQYFGPGTRLTVT.

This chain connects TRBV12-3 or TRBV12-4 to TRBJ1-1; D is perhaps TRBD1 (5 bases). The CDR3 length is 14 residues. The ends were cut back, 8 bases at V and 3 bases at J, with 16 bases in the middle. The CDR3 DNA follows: TGTGCCAGCGGTGCCGGTGGGGGGGACACTGAAGCTTTCTTT. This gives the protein CASGAGGGDTEAFF.

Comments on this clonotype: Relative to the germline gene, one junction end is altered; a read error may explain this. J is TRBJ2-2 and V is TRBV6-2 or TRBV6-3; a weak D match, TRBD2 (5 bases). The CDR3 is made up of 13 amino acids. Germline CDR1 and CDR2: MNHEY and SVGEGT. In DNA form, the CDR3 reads TGTGCCAGCAGTAACTTTTCAGCCGGGGAGCTGTATTTT. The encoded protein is CASSNFSAGELYF.

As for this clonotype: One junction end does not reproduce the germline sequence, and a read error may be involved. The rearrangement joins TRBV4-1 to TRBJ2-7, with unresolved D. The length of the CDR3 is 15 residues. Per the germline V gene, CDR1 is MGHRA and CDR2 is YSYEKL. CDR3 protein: CASSQGWAPGYEHYF. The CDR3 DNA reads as TGCGCCAGCAGCCAGGGCTGGGCCCCAGGCTACGAGCACTACTTC.

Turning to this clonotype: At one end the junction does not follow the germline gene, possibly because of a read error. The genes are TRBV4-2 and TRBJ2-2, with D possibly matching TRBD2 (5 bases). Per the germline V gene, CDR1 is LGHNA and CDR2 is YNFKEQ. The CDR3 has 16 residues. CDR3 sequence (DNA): TGTGTCAGTAGCCAAGATCTGAGGGCCTACACCTGGGAGCTGTTTTTT. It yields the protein CVSSQDLRAYTWELFF.

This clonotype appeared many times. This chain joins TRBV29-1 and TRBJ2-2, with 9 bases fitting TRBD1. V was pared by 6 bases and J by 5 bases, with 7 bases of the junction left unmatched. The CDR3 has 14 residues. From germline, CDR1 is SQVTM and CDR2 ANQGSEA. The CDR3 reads CSVPGQGDTGELFF. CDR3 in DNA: TGCAGCGTCCCGGGACAGGGAGATACCGGGGAGCTGTTTTTT.

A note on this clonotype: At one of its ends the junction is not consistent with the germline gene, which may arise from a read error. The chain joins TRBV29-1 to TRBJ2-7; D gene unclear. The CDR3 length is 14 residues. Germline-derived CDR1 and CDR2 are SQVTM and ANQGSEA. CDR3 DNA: TGCAGCGTCAAAGAACGGGTACACTCCTACGAGCAGTGCTTC. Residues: CSVKERVHSYEQCF.

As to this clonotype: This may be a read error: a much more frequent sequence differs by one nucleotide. Here the CDR3 reads CASSPGGGREVFF. CDR3 in DNA: TGTGCCAGCAGCCCAGGGGGTGGGAGGGAAGTTTTCTTT. The V call is TRBV7-8, the J call TRBJ1-1; 7 bases align to TRBD1. CDR3 size: 13 residues. Looked up from germline, CDR1 is SGHVS and CDR2 is FQNEAQ.

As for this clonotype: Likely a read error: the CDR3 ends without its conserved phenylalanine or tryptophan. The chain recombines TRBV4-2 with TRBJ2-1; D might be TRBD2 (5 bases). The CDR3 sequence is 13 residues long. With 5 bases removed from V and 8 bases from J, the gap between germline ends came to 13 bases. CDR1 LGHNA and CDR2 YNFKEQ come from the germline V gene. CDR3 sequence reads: CASSYVAWDEQFL. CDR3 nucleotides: TGTGCCAGCAGCTATGTAGCGTGGGATGAGCAGTTCCTC.

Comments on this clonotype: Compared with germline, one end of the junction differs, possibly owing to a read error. The chain's CDR3 is CASSYQTGRPDTQYF. The CDR3 DNA follows: TGTGCTAGCAGTTATCAGACAGGGAGACCAGATACGCAGTATTTT. This chain uses TRBV6-5 with TRBJ2-3, with 7 nucleotides matching TRBD1. CDR1 and CDR2 (germline): MNHEY, SVGAGI. The CDR3 is 15 residues long.